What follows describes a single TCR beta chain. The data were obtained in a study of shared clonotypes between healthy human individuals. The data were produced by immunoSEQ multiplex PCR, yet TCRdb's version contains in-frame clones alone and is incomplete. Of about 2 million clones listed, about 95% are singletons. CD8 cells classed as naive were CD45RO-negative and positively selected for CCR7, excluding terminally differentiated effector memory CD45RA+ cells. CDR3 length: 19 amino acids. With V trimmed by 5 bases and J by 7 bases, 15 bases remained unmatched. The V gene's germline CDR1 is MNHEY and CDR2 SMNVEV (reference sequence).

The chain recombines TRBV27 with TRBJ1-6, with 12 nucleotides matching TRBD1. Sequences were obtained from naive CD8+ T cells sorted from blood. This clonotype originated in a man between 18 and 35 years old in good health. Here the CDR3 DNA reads TGTGCCAGCAGTCCTACCCGGGACAGGGGGCTAGGATGGAATTCACCCCTCCACTTT. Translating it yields CASSPTRDRGLGWNSPLHF.